Listed here are 25 T cell receptor beta chains from one sample, sequenced in a study of blood T cell repertoires in COVID-19. Using immunoSEQ multiplex PCR, the repertoire was profiled, and TCRdb retains in-frame clones only, with some absent. The sample yields just over 350,000 clones, 87% seen once. The sequencing sample was made of PBMCs or T cells enriched from blood (not recorded which). The receptors were sampled from a woman aged 25 to 39 who had recovered from COVID-19.

The chain couples TRBV19 to TRBJ1-2; 8 nucleotides line up with TRBD1. This CDR3 contains 13 residues. Germline trimming cut 6 bases from V and 6 bases from J; bases unmatched to any gene: 6. Germline V lookup: CDR1 LNHDA, CDR2 SQIVND (reference sequence). The CDR3 nucleotides read TGTGCCAGTAGCCAAGGACAGGGTAATGGCTACACCTTC. This gives the protein CASSQGQGNGYTF.

The chain links TRBV7-2 to TRBJ2-1; TRBD2 is a possible D gene (5 bases). The germline gives CDR1 SGHTA, CDR2 FQGNSA. The V gene lost 0 bases and the J gene lost 7 bases, with 13 bases spanning the gap. CDR3 size: 15 residues. CDR3 loop: CASSLASESGNEQFF. CDR3 in DNA: TGTGCCAGCAGCTTAGCTAGCGAATCCGGAAATGAGCAGTTCTTC.

This clone was detected only once. This rearrangement joins TRBV6-6 to TRBJ2-3; the match to TRBD2 covers 9 bases. The CDR3 spans 16 residues. Germline lookup yields CDR1 MNHNY and CDR2 SVGAGI (reference sequence). The V gene end was trimmed by 2 bases and the J gene end by 2 bases; junction bases not matched to a gene: 5. The CDR3 loop reads CASSYGSGGDTDTQYF. The DNA for the CDR3 is TGTGCCAGCAGTTACGGTAGCGGGGGAGACACAGATACGCAGTATTTT.

The chain uses TRBV2 and TRBJ2-7, with unresolved D. Germline assignment: CDR1 SNHLY and CDR2 FYNNEI. The CDR3 length is 11 residues. The V end lost 4 bases, the J end lost 9 bases, and 10 bases lay between the germline ends. The CDR3 reads CASSVRIRQYF. The DNA of the CDR3 is TGTGCCAGCAGTGTTCGTATCCGGCAGTACTTC. Based on the CDR3 plus reference TRBV2 and TRBJ2-7, the full variable domain is EPEVTQTPSHQVTQMGQEVILRCVPISNHLYFYWYRQILGQKVEFLVSFYNNEISEKSEIFDDQFSVERPDGSNFTLKIRSTKLEDSAMYFCASSVRIRQYFGPGTRLTVT.

The V call is TRBV6-1, the J call TRBJ1-5; D not certain. Looked up from germline, CDR1 is MNHNS and CDR2 is SASEGT. The CDR3 runs 14 residues. Trimming removed 3 bases at V and 5 bases at J, with 11 bases between. The CDR3 sequence is CASSDRRGHQPQHF. CDR3 nucleotides: TGTGCCAGCAGTGATCGAAGAGGTCATCAGCCCCAGCATTTT.

The chain recombines TRBV2 with TRBJ1-1, with D maybe TRBD1 (6 bases). Deletions cut 4 bases from V and 3 bases from J, with 12 bases between. The germline V gene encodes CDR1 SNHLY and CDR2 FYNNEI. The CDR3 totals 14 residues. CDR3 in amino acids: CASSGMDSYTEAFF. CDR3 coding DNA: TGTGCCAGCAGTGGTATGGACAGTTACACTGAAGCTTTCTTT.

V usage is TRBV4-1 and J usage is TRBJ2-3, with no clear D. The V gene's germline CDR1 is MGHRA and CDR2 YSYEKL. CDR3 length: 15 residues. The V end was cut by 3 bases, the J end by 0 bases, with 10 bases between. The DNA of the CDR3 is TGCGCCAGCAGCCATCCGACTTCTAGCACAGATACGCAGTATTTT. Amino acid sequence: CASSHPTSSTDTQYF.

The V gene is TRBV5-6, the J gene TRBJ2-7, with a weak D call TRBD2 (6 bases). Germline V gene lookup returns CDR1 SGHDT and CDR2 YYEEEE. Trimming cost V 5 bases and J 0 bases, with 15 bases left between them. This CDR3 region has 15 residues. DNA of the CDR3: TGTGCCAGCAGGGCTAGCGCCAGAACCTCCTACGAGCAGTACTTC. Its translation: CASRASARTSYEQYF.

The V and J genes are TRBV9 and TRBJ1-1; 9 bases are a match to TRBD1. The CDR3 totals 15 residues. The germline V gene has CDR1 SGDLS and CDR2 YYNGEE. The V and J ends lost 4 bases and 1 base, in that order; junction bases with no gene match: 5. This CDR3 is CASSPRQGGNTEAFF. CDR3 sequence (DNA): TGTGCCAGCAGCCCCAGACAGGGGGGGAACACTGAAGCTTTCTTT.

V gene TRBV6-5 combines with J gene TRBJ1-6, with 9 bases aligning to TRBD1. J gave up 8 bases and V 4 bases, and 6 bases lay outside the gene matches. CDR3 length: 15 amino acids. The V gene's germline CDR1 is MNHEY and CDR2 SVGAGI. CDR3 nucleotide sequence: TGTGCCAGCAGTTCCGTCGGACAGGGGTATTCACCCCTCCACTTT. This gives the protein CASSSVGQGYSPLHF.

The chain links TRBV7-9 to TRBJ1-2; D possibly corresponds to TRBD1 (6 bases). Per the germline V gene, CDR1 is SEHNR and CDR2 is FQNEAQ (reference sequence). V lost 3 bases, J lost 8 bases, and 19 bases lay in between. The CDR3 has 15 residues. CDR3 protein: CASSLGPARGGGYTF. DNA of the CDR3: TGTGCCAGCAGCTTGGGACCGGCCCGGGGGGGCGGCTACACCTTC. The variable domain in full, with the rest retrieved from reference TRBV7-9 and TRBJ1-2, is DTGVSQNPRHKITKRGQNVTFRCDPISEHNRLYWYRQTLGQGPEFLTYFQNEAQLEKSRLLSDRFSAERPKGSFSTLEIQRTEQGDSAMYLCASSLGPARGGGYTFGSGTRLTVV.

The V call is TRBV6-5, the J call TRBJ2-2, with 7 bases aligning to TRBD1. The CDR3 runs to 14 residues. With V trimmed by 6 bases and J by 3 bases, 4 bases remained unmatched. Germline assignment: CDR1 MNHEY and CDR2 SVGAGI. CDR3: CASSGQAYTGELFF. The CDR3 DNA is TGTGCCAGCAGCGGACAGGCGTACACCGGGGAGCTGTTTTTT.

The chain recombines TRBV3-1 (or the pseudogene TRBV3-2) with TRBJ2-5; 10 bases match TRBD2. CDR1 is LGHDT and CDR2 is YNNKEL in the germline V gene (reference sequence). There are 17 residues in the CDR3. After removal of 1 base from V and 2 bases from J, the junction contained 7 bases not matched to a gene. In DNA form, the CDR3 reads TGTGCCAGCAGCCAAGTCGGAATAGCGGGGGGACAAGAGACCCAGTACTTC. Translation gives CASSQVGIAGGQETQYF.

The chain uses TRBV6-6 and TRBJ2-1; 8 bases agree with TRBD2. CDR3 size: 15 residues. Trimming took 8 bases from V and 5 from J; bases not matched to a gene: 11. Germline assignment: CDR1 MNHNY and CDR2 SVGAGI (reference sequence). The CDR3 reads CASVSEGLENNEQFF. The CDR3 coding sequence is TGTGCCAGCGTCTCTGAGGGACTAGAAAACAATGAGCAGTTCTTC.

The chain recombines TRBV7-2 with TRBJ1-4; 9 nucleotides align to TRBD1. The J segment lost 7 bases and the V segment lost 6 bases, leaving 6 bases of the junction unmatched. Germline V gene sequence: CDR1 SGHTA, CDR2 FQGNSA. The length of the CDR3 is 14 residues. CDR3 in amino acids: CASSQDRGGEKLFF. As DNA, the CDR3 is TGTGCCAGCAGTCAGGACAGGGGCGGTGAAAAACTGTTTTTT.

V is TRBV3-1 (or the pseudogene TRBV3-2) and J is TRBJ2-1; D remains unclear. In germline, CDR1 is LGHDT, CDR2 YNNKEL (reference sequence). This CDR3 has 12 residues. The V and J ends lost 2 bases and 6 bases respectively, with 5 bases between them. The CDR3 here is CASSQPGNEQFF. Here the CDR3 DNA reads TGTGCCAGCAGCCAACCCGGCAATGAGCAGTTCTTC.

The V call is TRBV7-6, the J call TRBJ2-2, with TRBD1 matching over 7 bases. CDR1 is SGHVS and CDR2 is FNYEAQ in the germline V gene. The CDR3 is made up of 14 amino acids. V trimming: 5 bases; J trimming: 7 bases; junction bases outside the gene matches: 7. CDR3 sequence (DNA): TGTGCCAGCAGCGAGAAACAGGGGTTCGGGGAGCTGTTTTTT. It translates to CASSEKQGFGELFF.

The chain carries TRBV19 and TRBJ2-2; TRBD2 is a possible D gene (7 bases). CDR3 length equals 14 residues. V was cut by 10 bases and J by 3 bases, with 15 bases left in between. Germline loops: CDR1 LNHDA, CDR2 SQIVND (reference sequence). The CDR3 DNA sequence: TGTGCCATAGGGGGGGGGCCGTACACCGGGGAGCTGTTTTTT. This translates into CAIGGGPYTGELFF.

The V call is TRBV11-2, the J call TRBJ2-7; a weak D match, TRBD1 (5 bases). The CDR3 runs 16 residues. CDR1 is SGHAT and CDR2 is FQNNGV in the germline V gene. V lost 5 bases to trimming and J lost 3 bases, with 20 bases between them. Here the CDR3 DNA reads TGTGCCAGCAGCCCTTTGCAGGGAAGGAAGAACTACGAGCAGTACTTC. As protein: CASSPLQGRKNYEQYF.

The V gene is TRBV19, the J gene TRBJ2-1; TRBD2 might be the D (6 bases). The CDR3 covers 13 residues. Germline CDR1 reads LNHDA; CDR2 reads SQIVND (reference sequence). The germline V and J ends were trimmed by 7 bases and 10 bases, with 17 bases remaining between them. CDR3 in amino acids: CASTEWAEGEQFF. The CDR3 nucleotides are TGTGCCAGTACGGAATGGGCGGAGGGAGAGCAGTTCTTC.

V is TRBV2 and J is TRBJ1-1; D is undetermined. This CDR3 has 12 residues. Per the germline V gene, CDR1 is SNHLY and CDR2 is FYNNEI. The V gene lost 6 bases and the J gene lost 6 bases, with 11 bases spanning the gap. The CDR3 region is CASSGGIAEAFF. In nucleotides, the CDR3 is TGTGCCAGCAGCGGCGGGATCGCTGAAGCTTTCTTT.

The chain links TRBV3-1 (or the pseudogene TRBV3-2) to TRBJ2-7, with 12 bases aligning to TRBD1. Losses at the gene ends were 4 bases for V and 4 bases for J; bases not matched to a gene: 5. The CDR3 sequence is 15 residues long. Germline lookup yields CDR1 LGHDT and CDR2 YNNKEL (reference sequence). CDR3 residues: CASSLGTGGLYEQYF. In DNA form, the CDR3 reads TGTGCCAGCAGCCTCGGGACAGGGGGCCTTTACGAGCAGTACTTC.

The chain carries TRBV5-5 and TRBJ2-3, with 12 bases matching TRBD2. Per the germline V gene, CDR1 is SGHKS and CDR2 is YYEKEE (reference sequence). CDR3 length: 16 amino acids. The V gene end was trimmed by 3 bases and the J gene end by 0 bases; junction bases not matched to a gene: 2. The DNA of the CDR3 is TGTGCCAGCAGCTATGGACTAGCGGGAAGCACAGATACGCAGTATTTT. It encodes CASSYGLAGSTDTQYF. The variable domain in full, completed from reference TRBV5-5 and TRBJ2-3, reads DAGVTQSPTHLIKTRGQQVTLRCSPISGHKSVSWYQQVLGQGPQFIFQYYEKEERGRGNFPDRFSARQFPNYSSELNVNALLLGDSALYLCASSYGLAGSTDTQYFGPGTRLTVL.

V is TRBV7-9 and J is TRBJ1-5, with a possible D match to TRBD1 (6 bases). The CDR3 sequence is 14 residues long. CDR1 is SEHNR, CDR2 FQNEAQ, per germline (reference sequence). V shed 3 bases and J shed 5 bases, with 11 bases lying between them. This CDR3 reads CASSFGTLYQPQHF. CDR3 coding DNA: TGTGCCAGCAGCTTCGGGACACTATATCAGCCCCAGCATTTT.

This chain links TRBV7-9 with TRBJ1-2; 9 bases line up with TRBD1. The CDR3 loop spans 15 amino acids. Trimming at V came to 5 bases and at J to 6 bases, leaving 10 bases not matched to a gene. The germline V gene has CDR1 SEHNR and CDR2 FQNEAQ (reference sequence). The CDR3 protein is CASSPPTGGYNGYTF. In DNA, the CDR3 is TGTGCCAGCAGCCCCCCGACAGGGGGGTACAATGGCTACACCTTC. Full variable domain (missing parts from reference TRBV7-9 and TRBJ1-2): DTGVSQNPRHKITKRGQNVTFRCDPISEHNRLYWYRQTLGQGPEFLTYFQNEAQLEKSRLLSDRFSAERPKGSFSTLEIQRTEQGDSAMYLCASSPPTGGYNGYTFGSGTRLTVV.